The clone carrying this TCR beta chain was seen once. Its target is not known. The sample originates from a study of shared clonotypes between healthy human individuals. Study background: Contributing individuals were a couple of females and a few males aged 18 to 49. Three plates each covered CD4 naive and memory; CD8 naive two, CD8 memory one.

This CDR3 comprises 15 residues. The V end lost 6 bases, the J end lost 4 bases, and 16 bases lay between the germline ends. The germline V gene encodes CDR1 SNHLY and CDR2 FYNNEI. The data were produced by immunoSEQ multiplex PCR, yet TCRdb's version contains in-frame clones alone and is incomplete. In the table there are about 1.5 million clones, roughly 96% of which are singletons. Study findings and constraints: Despite large depth, rarefaction showed incomplete sorted-subset sequencing.

The chain links TRBV2 to TRBJ1-5; a possible D gene is TRBD1 (6 bases). This TCR derives from a man under 40 in good health. The sample taken for sequencing was naive CD4+ T cells sorted from blood. Stated subset: CD45RA+ positively selected. CDR3 sequence (DNA): TGTGCCAGCAGAGTAACAGGGAGTACGAATCAGCCCCAGCATTTT. Amino acid sequence: CASRVTGSTNQPQHF. Looking up the rest from reference TRBV2 and TRBJ1-5 gives the full variable domain: EPEVTQTPSHQVTQMGQEVILRCVPISNHLYFYWYRQILGQKVEFLVSFYNNEISEKSEIFDDQFSVERPDGSNFTLKIRSTKLEDSAMYFCASRVTGSTNQPQHFGDGTRLSIL.